The T cell receptor beta chain under discussion was sequenced for a study of blood T cell repertoires in COVID-19. Study as a whole: Both acute and convalescent COVID-19 samples were obtained from the United States, Italy and Spain. Nucleic acid was either cDNA or gDNA, and it came from T cells, B-cell-depleted T cells, or PBMCs.

In the original processing: Nucleated cell number was recorded as an estimate derived from reference gene primer amplification. The repertoire was sequenced with immunoSEQ multiplex PCR; TCRdb's copy has only in-frame clones and lacks some. D and trimming were read from the DNA, whereas the V and J calls and clone size are those reported in that table. The top ten hold 48% of the sample, which has about 22,000 clones, approximately 83% seen once. What was sequenced was peripheral blood. The source is a man aged 70-80 years with acute or convalescent COVID-19.

CDR3 in DNA: TGTGCCAGCAGCGAGCGCCCATGGCCTCAAGAGACCCAGTACTTC. It codes for CASSERPWPQETQYF. The chain combines TRBV5-5 with TRBJ2-5; D uncertain. V was pared by 4 bases and J by 2 bases, with 15 bases between. CDR1 is SGHKS and CDR2 is YYEKEE in the germline V gene (reference sequence). The CDR3 is made up of 15 amino acids.